The TCR beta chain under discussion was sequenced for a study of blood T cell repertoires in COVID-19. Methods used by the authors: Researchers report that nucleated cell counts were estimated from reference gene primer amplification. Only in-frame clones appear in the TCRdb table, and some are missing; sequencing was by immunoSEQ multiplex PCR. V and J calls and clone size are copied from that table; D and trimming were computed from the DNA. There are roughly 280,000 clones in the sample; 87% occur only once, and roughly 2% lies in the top ten. The germline V gene has CDR1 LGHNA and CDR2 YNFKEQ. The CDR3 is 15 amino acids. Trimming left V 3 bases short and J 7 bases short, with 16 bases between.

The receptor's source is a woman aged 50 to 65 who had recovered from COVID-19. This sequence joins TRBV4-2 and TRBJ2-1, with D possibly matching TRBD1 (6 bases). Input material: peripheral blood. CDR3 DNA: TGTGCCAGCAGCCAGAATTCAGGGCAGGGGAATGAGCAGTTCTTC. Amino acid sequence: CASSQNSGQGNEQFF.